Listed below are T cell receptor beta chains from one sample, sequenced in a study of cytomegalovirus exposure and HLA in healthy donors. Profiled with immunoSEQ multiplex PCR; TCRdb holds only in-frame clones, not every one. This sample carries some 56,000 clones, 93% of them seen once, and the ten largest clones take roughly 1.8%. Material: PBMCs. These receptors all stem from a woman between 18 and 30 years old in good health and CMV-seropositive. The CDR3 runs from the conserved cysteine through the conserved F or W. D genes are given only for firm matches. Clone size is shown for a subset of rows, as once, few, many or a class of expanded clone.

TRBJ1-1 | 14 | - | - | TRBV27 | TGTGCCAGCAGTTTAGAGGGAAAGCGGACTGAAGCTTTCTTT | CASSLEGKRTEAFF
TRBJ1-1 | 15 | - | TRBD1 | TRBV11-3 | TGTGCCAGCAGCTTGTCGGGGGGACAGGGGACTGAAGCTTTCTTT | CASSLSGGQGTEAFF
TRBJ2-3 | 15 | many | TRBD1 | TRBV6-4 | TGTGCCAGCAGTCTCGGGACAGGGGGCACAGATACGCAGTATTTT | CASSLGTGGTDTQYF
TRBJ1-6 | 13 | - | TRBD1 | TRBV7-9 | TGTGCCAGCAGCCCCGGACAGGGAGAACCCCTCCACTTT | CASSPGQGEPLHF
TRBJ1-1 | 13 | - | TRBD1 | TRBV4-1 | TGCGCCAGCGGAGGGACAGGGAACACTGAAGCTTTCTTT | CASGGTGNTEAFF
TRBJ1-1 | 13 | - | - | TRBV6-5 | TGTGCCAGCAGCCGGGGGAAGAACACTGAAGCTTTCTTT | CASSRGKNTEAFF
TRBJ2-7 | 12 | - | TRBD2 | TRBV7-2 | TGTGCCACCGGGACTACCACTTACGAGCAGTACTTC | CATGTTTYEQYF
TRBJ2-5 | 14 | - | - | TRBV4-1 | TGCGCCAGCAGCCAAGCCCCACAGACAGAGACCCAGTACTTC | CASSQAPQTETQYF
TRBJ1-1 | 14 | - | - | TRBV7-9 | TGTGCAACGCCTACGGGGGGGGTGAACACTGAAGCTTTCTTT | CATPTGGVNTEAFF
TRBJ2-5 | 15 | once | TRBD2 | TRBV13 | TGTGCCAGCAGCTTAGAGATAGCGGGGGACGAGACCCAGTACTTC | CASSLEIAGDETQYF
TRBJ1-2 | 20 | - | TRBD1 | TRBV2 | TGTGCCAGCAGTCTAAGAGGGGTGACAGGGGAAACCATATATAGCTATGGCTACACCTTC | CASSLRGVTGETIYSYGYTF
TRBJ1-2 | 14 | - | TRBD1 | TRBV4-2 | TGTGCCAGCCTGCGGGACAGGGGAGTAGATGGCTACACCTTC | CASLRDRGVDGYTF
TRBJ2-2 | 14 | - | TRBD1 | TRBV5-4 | TGTGCCACAGAAATTGACAGGGGTAGCGGGGAGCTGTTTTTT | CATEIDRGSGELFF
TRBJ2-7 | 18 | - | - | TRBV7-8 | TGTGCCAGCAGCTTACCGTCGGGTCGAGGAGGGGGCGCCTACGAGCAGTACTTC | CASSLPSGRGGGAYEQYF
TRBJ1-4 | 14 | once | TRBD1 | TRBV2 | TGTGCCAGCAGCGAAGACAGGGTCAAAGAAAAACTGTTTTTT | CASSEDRVKEKLFF
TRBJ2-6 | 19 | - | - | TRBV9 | TGTGCCAGCAGCGCACAAGAGCAACCCCGGGTCTCTGGGGCCAACGTCCTGACTTTC | CASSAQEQPRVSGANVLTF
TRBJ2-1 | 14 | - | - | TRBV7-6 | TGTGCCAGCAGTCCCCCTAGTCCCCGCAATGAGCAGTTCTTC | CASSPPSPRNEQFF
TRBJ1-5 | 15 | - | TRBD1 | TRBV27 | TGTGCCAGCAGTCCCACAGGGGGCCCGGTTCAGCCCCAGCATTTT | CASSPTGGPVQPQHF
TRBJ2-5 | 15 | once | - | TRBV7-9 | TGTGCCAGCAGCTTAGCAACTATAGCCCAAGAGACCCAGTACTTC | CASSLATIAQETQYF
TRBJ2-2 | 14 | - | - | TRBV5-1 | TGCGCCAGCAGCTTGGTTGTTTCCTCCGGGGAGCTGTTTTTT | CASSLVVSSGELFF
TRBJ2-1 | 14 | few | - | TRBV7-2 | TGTGCCAGCAGCTTAGGAGGGTTCGTATCGGAGCAGTTCTTC | CASSLGGFVSEQFF
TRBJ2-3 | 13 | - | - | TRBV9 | TGTGCCAGCAGCCAAACCTTAGCAGATACGCAGTATTTT | CASSQTLADTQYF
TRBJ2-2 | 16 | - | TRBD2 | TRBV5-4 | TGTGCCAGCAGCTTGGCCCGACTAGCGGACACCGGGGAGCTGTTTTTT | CASSLARLADTGELFF
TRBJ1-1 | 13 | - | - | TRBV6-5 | TGTGCCAGCAGTTACGGCAGGGGCACTGAAGCTTTCTTT | CASSYGRGTEAFF
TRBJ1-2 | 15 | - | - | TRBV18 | TGTGCCAGCTCACCAGGGTCAGGGATCAGTGGTGGCTACACCTTC | CASSPGSGISGGYTF
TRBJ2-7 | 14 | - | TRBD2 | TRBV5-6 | TGTGCCAGCAGCTTGAGCGGGGGGGCGCGGGAGCAGTACTTC | CASSLSGGAREQYF
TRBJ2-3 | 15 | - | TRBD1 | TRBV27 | TGTGCCAGCAGCCGACAGGGGGCTAGCACAGATACGCAGTATTTT | CASSRQGASTDTQYF
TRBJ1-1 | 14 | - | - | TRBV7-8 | TGTGCCAGCAGCTTGGCAGGCCCGAACACTGAAGCTTTCTTT | CASSLAGPNTEAFF
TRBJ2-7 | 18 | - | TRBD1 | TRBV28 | TGTGCCAGCAGTACCGGGACAGGGGCGCTACGGGGTTCCTACGAGCAGTACTTC | CASSTGTGALRGSYEQYF
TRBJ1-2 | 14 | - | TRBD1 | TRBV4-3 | TGCGCCAGCAGCCTCACGGACAGGGGGCGTGGCTACACCTTC | CASSLTDRGRGYTF
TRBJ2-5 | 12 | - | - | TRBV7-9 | TGTGCCAGCAGCCCGGGGTGGGAGACCCAGTACTTC | CASSPGWETQYF
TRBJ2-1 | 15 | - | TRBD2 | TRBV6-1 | TGTGCCAGCAGTGAACTAGCGGGGGGGTACAATGAGCAGTTCTTC | CASSELAGGYNEQFF
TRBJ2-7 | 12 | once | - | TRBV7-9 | TGTGCCAGCAGCCGCGAGGCGGGCGAGCAGTACTTC | CASSREAGEQYF